This T cell receptor beta chain was found in a study of glioma-infiltrating T cells after dendritic cell vaccination. Background on the study: Dendritic cells derived from monocytes and pulsed with autologous tumor lysate formed the vaccine.

Time point here: after dendritic cell vaccination, including at tumor progression/relapse. The primer mix had 60 V beta and 13 J beta primers. Produced via immunoSEQ multiplex PCR; TCRdb's table is partial and in-frame only. Of more than 55,000 clones listed, over 65% were seen once; the top ten hold roughly 8.8%. The V end lost 4 bases, the J end lost 7 bases, and 12 bases lay between the germline ends. Germline assignment: CDR1 SGHRS and CDR2 YFSETQ. There are 14 residues in the CDR3. This receptor was obtained from a human donor with glioblastoma. The V call is TRBV5-1, the J call TRBJ1-6; D uncertain. The specimen was blood, collected after dendritic cell vaccination. CDR3 residues: CASSNYEINSPLHF. CDR3 nucleotides: TGCGCCAGCAGCAACTACGAGATCAATTCACCCCTCCACTTT.